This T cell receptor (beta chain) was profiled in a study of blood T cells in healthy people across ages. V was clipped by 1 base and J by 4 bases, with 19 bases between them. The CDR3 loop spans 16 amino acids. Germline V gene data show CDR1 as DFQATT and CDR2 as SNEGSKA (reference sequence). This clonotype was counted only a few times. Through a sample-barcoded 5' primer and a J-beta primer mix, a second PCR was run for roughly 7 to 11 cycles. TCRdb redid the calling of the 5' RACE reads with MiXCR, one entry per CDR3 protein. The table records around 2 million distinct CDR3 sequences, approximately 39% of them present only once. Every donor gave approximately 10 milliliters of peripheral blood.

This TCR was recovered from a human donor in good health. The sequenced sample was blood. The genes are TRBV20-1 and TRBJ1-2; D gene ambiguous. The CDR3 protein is CSARGGRDSETYGYTF. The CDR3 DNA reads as TGCAGTGCTAGAGGAGGCCGTGACTCCGAGACCTATGGCTACACCTTC.